This TCR beta chain was retrieved from a study of synovial regulatory T cells in juvenile arthritis. The CDR3 is 15 residues long. No DNA sequence is on record. Germline loops: CDR1 SNHLY, CDR2 FYNNEI. Each patient with active arthritis gave synovial fluid along with matched peripheral blood. This clone is called medium-sized (0.01 to 0.1%) based on its frequency. This table comes from immunoSEQ multiplex PCR, and its TCRdb copy is limited to in-frame clones, with some not included. The listing contains under 3,000 clones. The TCR comes from a donor younger than 30 with juvenile idiopathic arthritis. The rearrangement joins TRBV2 to TRBJ2-5; checking the TCRdb D call of TRBD2 is not possible without DNA. Sequencing was done on a sample of Treg cells from the synovium. This CDR3 is CASSSGLAVQETQYF.